This TCR beta chain was recovered during a study of shared clonotypes between healthy human individuals. Study results and caveats: Non-shared clonotypes had lower generation probabilities than those shared by all four donors. It was observed that about 5% of naive CD4 clonotypes were shared across a handful of donors.

A word on this clone: What it binds is not known.

Trimming at V came to 6 bases and at J to 4 bases, leaving 9 bases not matched to a gene. From germline, CDR1 is MNHEY and CDR2 SVGAGI. The CDR3 spans 14 residues. All participating donors were Caucasian adults from Nashville, Tennessee. Per sorted-subset replicate PCR, input was approximately 0.2 ug DNA, representing roughly 30,000 T cell genomes. Clones were read by immunoSEQ multiplex PCR, and TCRdb kept only the in-frame ones, dropping some. The table has over a million clones, approximately 96% seen once. The chain links TRBV6-5 to TRBJ2-7; 7 nucleotides agree with TRBD2. The receptor comes from a man aged 30 to 39 in good health. Sequenced material: naive CD4+ T cells sorted from blood. The subset: CD45RA+ positively selected. Here the CDR3 DNA reads TGTGCCAGCAGGTCAGCGGGATTATCGTACGAGCAGTACTTC. Translating gives CASRSAGLSYEQYF.